The rows below give T cell receptor beta chains drawn from one sample of a study of cytomegalovirus exposure and HLA in healthy donors. Generated by immunoSEQ multiplex PCR, the TCRdb table keeps only in-frame clones and is missing some. Counted here are under 300,000 clones, 81% occurring once; the ten biggest clones make up almost 8%. Source material: PBMCs. These receptors were taken from a woman aged 55-70 years in good health and CMV-seropositive. Each CDR3 is given with its conserved first and last residue. D genes are given only for firm matches. Expanded clones get a size class; other rows say once, few or many, or leave the size out.

d_call	v_call	clone_size	j_call	cdr3_length	cdr3_aa	cdr3_nt
-	TRBV29-1	-	TRBJ2-3	12	CSSPGQADTQYF	TGCAGCTCTCCCGGCCAGGCAGATACGCAGTATTTT
-	TRBV7-9	-	TRBJ1-1	12	CSSSQGQVKAFF	TGTTCCAGCAGCCAGGGACAAGTGAAAGCTTTCTTT
-	TRBV28	-	TRBJ1-2	13	CASTRQSNYGYTF	TGTGCCAGCACCCGACAAAGCAACTATGGCTACACCTTC
-	TRBV19	-	TRBJ2-7	13	CASSSEVSYEQYF	TGTGCCAGTAGTTCAGAGGTCTCCTACGAGCAGTACTTC
TRBD2	TRBV11-2	-	TRBJ2-2	16	CASTSLAGLNTGELFF	TGTGCCAGCACCTCCTTAGCGGGACTGAACACCGGGGAGCTGTTTTTT
TRBD1	TRBV6-6	-	TRBJ2-3	14	CATKRDRGTDTQYF	TGTGCCACCAAAAGGGACAGGGGGACAGATACGCAGTATTTT
TRBD1	TRBV6-5	-	TRBJ1-2	15	CASSLLGQGNYGYTF	TGTGCCAGCAGTTTGTTGGGACAGGGGAACTATGGCTACACCTTC
-	TRBV18	-	TRBJ2-3	12	CASSPSTDTQYF	TGTGCCAGCTCCCCTAGCACAGATACGCAGTATTTT
-	TRBV27	once	TRBJ2-4	16	CASSYNRVGAKNIQYF	TGTGCCAGCAGTTACAACAGGGTTGGAGCCAAAAACATTCAGTACTTC
TRBD2	TRBV7-8	-	TRBJ2-1	16	CASSDYRLAGYNEQFF	TGTGCCAGCAGCGACTACAGACTAGCGGGTTACAATGAGCAGTTCTTC
TRBD1	TRBV5-1	-	TRBJ2-7	15	CASSLGGTGSYEQYF	TGCGCCAGCAGCTTGGGAGGGACAGGCTCCTACGAGCAGTACTTC
-	TRBV28	-	TRBJ2-7	12	CASSLRLYEQYF	TGTGCCAGCAGTTTGAGACTATACGAGCAGTACTTC
-	TRBV6-6	-	TRBJ2-5	15	CASSYPTMAGETQYF	TGTGCCAGCAGTTACCCGACTATGGCGGGAGAGACCCAGTACTTC
TRBD1	TRBV7-9	once	TRBJ2-2	18	CSSSFGQGIRRNTGELFF	TGTTCCAGCAGCTTCGGACAGGGTATTAGGAGGAACACCGGGGAGCTGTTTTTT
-	TRBV7-2	-	TRBJ2-7	14	CASSRIGAVGEQYF	TGTGCCAGCAGCCGTATTGGGGCGGTGGGCGAGCAGTACTTC
TRBD2	TRBV15	-	TRBJ2-7	15	CATSRGGTRTYEQYF	TGTGCCACCAGCAGAGGGGGGACTAGGACCTACGAGCAGTACTTC
TRBD2	TRBV29-1	-	TRBJ2-1	14	CSVEAGGRYNEQFF	TGCAGCGTTGAAGCGGGAGGTCGCTACAATGAGCAGTTCTTC
TRBD2	TRBV9	-	TRBJ2-3	15	CASSTRTSGTDTQYF	TGTGCCAGCAGCACCCGGACTAGCGGCACAGATACGCAGTATTTT
TRBD1	TRBV27	-	TRBJ1-2	16	CASSPDRGKKSYGYTF	TGTGCCAGCAGCCCGGACAGGGGGAAAAAAAGCTATGGCTACACCTTC
TRBD2	TRBV28	few	TRBJ2-3	18	CASCLGIQAGGSTDTQYF	TGTGCCAGCTGCCTCGGGATCCAAGCGGGAGGTAGCACAGATACGCAGTATTTT
TRBD1	TRBV10-1	-	TRBJ2-1	16	CASSSDRGRIYNEQFF	TGCGCCAGCAGTTCGGACAGGGGGCGAATCTACAATGAGCAGTTCTTC
TRBD2	TRBV6-1	-	TRBJ2-7	14	CASSGLAGAYEQYF	TGTGCCAGCAGCGGACTAGCGGGAGCCTACGAGCAGTACTTC
TRBD1	TRBV5-4	-	TRBJ2-7	15	CASSLPAGTVYEQYF	TGTGCCAGCAGCTTGCCTGCCGGGACAGTCTACGAGCAGTACTTC
TRBD2	TRBV29-1	once	TRBJ2-3	14	CSAIAGGSTDTQYF	TGCAGCGCTATAGCGGGAGGGAGCACAGATACGCAGTATTTT
TRBD1	TRBV7-7	-	TRBJ1-2	15	CASSAPGTGGGGYTF	TGTGCTAGCAGCGCGCCCGGGACAGGGGGGGGAGGCTACACCTTC
-	TRBV10-2	-	TRBJ2-7	13	CATMTSISYEQYF	TGCGCCACCATGACTAGTATTTCTTACGAGCAGTACTTC
-	TRBV30	once	TRBJ1-5	13	CAWTDQPGQPQHF	TGTGCCTGGACGGATCAGCCGGGTCAGCCCCAGCATTTT
TRBD2	TRBV4-1	-	TRBJ2-2	17	CASSLPEAGGYTGELFF	TGCGCCAGCAGCCTCCCGGAGGCGGGAGGCTACACCGGGGAGCTGTTTTTT
TRBD1	TRBV11-2	-	TRBJ2-2	14	CASSLTGSDGELFF	TGTGCCAGCAGCCTGACAGGGTCGGACGGGGAGCTGTTTTTT
-	TRBV27	-	TRBJ2-1	15	CASSSDSSSYNEQFF	TGTGCCAGCAGTTCAGACAGCAGCTCCTACAATGAGCAGTTCTTC
-	TRBV5-5	few	TRBJ1-4	15	CASSLETGPNEKLFF	TGTGCCAGCAGCTTGGAAACAGGCCCTAATGAAAAACTGTTTTTT
-	TRBV6-1	few	TRBJ1-1	13	CASIFGKNTEAFF	TGTGCCAGCATCTTCGGGAAGAACACTGAAGCTTTCTTT
TRBD1	TRBV6-5	-	TRBJ2-7	14	CASSGQGPSYEQYF	TGTGCCAGCAGCGGACAGGGGCCTTCCTACGAGCAGTACTTC
-	TRBV5-1	-	TRBJ2-1	13	CASSLVSPNEQFF	TGCGCCAGCAGCTTGGTCAGTCCCAATGAGCAGTTCTTC
-	TRBV28	few	TRBJ1-6	13	CASSIGADSPLHF	TGTGCCAGCAGTATAGGGGCGGACTCACCCCTCCACTTT
-	TRBV18	once	TRBJ1-1	15	CAGSSNGGENTEAFF	TGTGCCGGATCGTCGAATGGGGGGGAGAACACTGAAGCTTTCTTT
-	TRBV5-1	-	TRBJ2-7	12	CASSLDRYEQYF	TGCGCCAGCAGCTTGGACCGGTACGAGCAGTACTTC
-	TRBV7-3	once	TRBJ2-2	14	CASSWDTYTGELFF	TGTGCCAGCAGCTGGGACACCTACACCGGGGAGCTGTTTTTT
-	TRBV9	few	TRBJ1-3	15	CASSVQASSGNTIYF	TGTGCCAGCAGCGTTCAAGCGAGCTCTGGAAACACCATATATTTT
TRBD1	TRBV11-3	few	TRBJ2-3	15	CASSRGTGRTDTQYF	TGTGCCAGCAGTCGCGGGACAGGGAGAACAGATACGCAGTATTTT
-	TRBV30	-	TRBJ1-2	13	CAQARQNNYGYTF	TGTGCCCAGGCCCGACAGAATAACTATGGCTACACCTTC
-	TRBV6-4	-	TRBJ1-1	10	CASTRTEAFF	TGTGCCAGCACGAGGACTGAAGCTTTCTTT